This entry describes one T cell receptor (beta chain). This entry comes from a study of blood T cell repertoires in COVID-19. Overall study context: Both acute and convalescent COVID-19 samples were obtained from the United States, Italy and Spain.

Assay used: immunoSEQ multiplex PCR; TCRdb lists only in-frame clones, some missing. The sample records over 200,000 clones, about 90% being singletons. After removal of 6 bases from V and 4 bases from J, the junction contained 8 bases not matched to a gene. CDR1 MDHEN and CDR2 SYDVKM come from the germline V gene. This CDR3 has 15 amino acids. The source is a woman aged 55-70 years with acute or convalescent COVID-19. The chain employs TRBV28 and TRBJ1-2, with 10 nucleotides matching TRBD1. Input material: peripheral blood. In DNA form, the CDR3 reads TGTGCCAGCAGGTCGACAGGGGGCTTCCTCTATGGCTACACCTTC. Amino acid sequence: CASRSTGGFLYGYTF.